This T cell receptor (beta chain) came from a study of blood T cell repertoires in COVID-19. Libraries were prepared by immunoSEQ multiplex PCR; TCRdb keeps only in-frame clonotypes and omits some of them. The profile shows fewer than 70,000 clones, roughly 88% of them singletons. The CDR3 is 14 amino acids. Germline assignment: CDR1 MNHEY and CDR2 SMNVEV (reference sequence). V shed 2 bases, J shed 2 bases, and the junction held 2 bases outside the gene matches. The sequence was collected from a human donor in a cohort sampled during active COVID-19. The specimen sequenced was peripheral blood. The chain links TRBV27 to TRBJ1-1, with TRBD1 matching over 7 bases. The chain's CDR3 is CASSLDRANTEAFF. The CDR3 DNA reads TGTGCCAGCAGTTTAGACAGGGCAAACACTGAAGCTTTCTTT.